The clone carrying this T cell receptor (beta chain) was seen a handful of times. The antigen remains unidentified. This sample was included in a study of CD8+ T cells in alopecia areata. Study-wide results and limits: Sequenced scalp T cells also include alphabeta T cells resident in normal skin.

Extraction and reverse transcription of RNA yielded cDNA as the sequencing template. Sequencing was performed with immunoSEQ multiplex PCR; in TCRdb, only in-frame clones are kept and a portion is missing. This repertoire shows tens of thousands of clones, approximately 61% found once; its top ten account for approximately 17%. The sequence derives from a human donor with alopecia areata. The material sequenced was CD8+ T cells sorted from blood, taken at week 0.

CDR3 nucleotides: TGTGCCATCAGTGGACAGGGCGGCAACCAAGAGACCCAGTACTTC. Encoded protein: CAISGQGGNQETQYF. The chain has TRBV10-3 and TRBJ2-5, with 7 bases identical to TRBD1. After removal of 4 bases from V and 0 bases from J, the junction contained 5 bases not matched to a gene. The CDR3 is made up of 15 amino acids. The germline V gene encodes CDR1 ENHRY and CDR2 SYGVKD.